This T cell receptor (beta chain) was documented in a study of long-term antiretroviral therapy in people with HIV. They ran version v3.0 of the immunoSEQ assay at survey level. Produced via immunoSEQ multiplex PCR; TCRdb's table is partial and in-frame only. The sample carries tens of thousands of clones, about 90% recorded once. On this clone: The antigen remains unidentified.

There was at least one pre-ART PBMC sample for each donor, plus at least two post-ART PBMC samples. The CDR3 extends over 15 amino acids. CDR1 GTSNPN and CDR2 SVGIG come from the germline V gene (reference sequence). Trimming took off 3 bases at V and 0 bases at J, with 14 bases between the two ends. General study points: Blood dating 2004 to 2017 may reflect older ART regimens. Post-ART, diversity grew, though it stayed under transplant donor control levels. CDR3 length ranges were narrower in HIV repertoires than in controls.

This sample comprised unsorted PBMCs, obtained 2 years after starting antiretroviral therapy. The clonotype comes from a man aged 45-65 years with HIV. The chain recombines TRBV30 with TRBJ1-1; possibly TRBD1 for D (5 bases). As DNA, the CDR3 is TGTGCCTGGAGCCCAGGGACCTACATGAACACTGAAGCTTTCTTT. Protein: CAWSPGTYMNTEAFF.